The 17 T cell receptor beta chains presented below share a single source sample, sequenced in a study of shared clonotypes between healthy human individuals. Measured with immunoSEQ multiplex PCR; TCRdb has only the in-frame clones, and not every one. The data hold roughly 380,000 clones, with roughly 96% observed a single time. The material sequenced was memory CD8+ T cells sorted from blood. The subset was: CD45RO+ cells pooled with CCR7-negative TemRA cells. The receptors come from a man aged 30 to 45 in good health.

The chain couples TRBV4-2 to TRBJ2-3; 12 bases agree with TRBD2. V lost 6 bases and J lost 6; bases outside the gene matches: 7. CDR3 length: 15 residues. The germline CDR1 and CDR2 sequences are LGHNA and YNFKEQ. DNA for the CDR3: TGTGCCAGCAGTCAGACTAGCGGGAGCTCCGATACGCAGTATTTT. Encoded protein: CASSQTSGSSDTQYF.

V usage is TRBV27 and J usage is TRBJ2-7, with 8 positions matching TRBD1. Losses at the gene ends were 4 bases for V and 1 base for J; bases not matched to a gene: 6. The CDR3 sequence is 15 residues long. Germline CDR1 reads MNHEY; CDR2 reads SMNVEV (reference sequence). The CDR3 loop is CASSWGTGLSYEQYF. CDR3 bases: TGTGCCAGCAGTTGGGGGACAGGACTTTCCTACGAGCAGTACTTC.

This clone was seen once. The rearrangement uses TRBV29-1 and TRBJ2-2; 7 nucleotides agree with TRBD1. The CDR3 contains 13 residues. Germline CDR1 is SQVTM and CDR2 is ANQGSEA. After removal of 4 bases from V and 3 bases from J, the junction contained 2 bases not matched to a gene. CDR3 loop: CSVARGYTGELFF. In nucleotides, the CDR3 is TGCAGCGTTGCCAGGGGGTACACCGGGGAGCTGTTTTTT.

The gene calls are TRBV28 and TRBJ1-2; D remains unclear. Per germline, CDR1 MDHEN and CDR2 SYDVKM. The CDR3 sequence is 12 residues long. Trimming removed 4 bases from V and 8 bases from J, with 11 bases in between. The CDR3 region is CASSSPRVGYTF. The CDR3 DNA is TGTGCCAGCAGTTCCCCGAGGGTAGGCTACACCTTC.

The CDR3 region is CASSLGSGSLYNEQFF. The DNA for the CDR3 is TGTGCCAGCAGCTTGGGGAGCGGGTCCTTATACAATGAGCAGTTCTTC. The gene calls are TRBV5-4 and TRBJ2-1; perhaps TRBD2 as D (6 bases). V was trimmed by 0 bases and J by 4 bases, leaving 14 bases between them. CDR3 length: 16 amino acids. Germline lookup yields CDR1 SGHNT and CDR2 YYREEE (reference sequence).

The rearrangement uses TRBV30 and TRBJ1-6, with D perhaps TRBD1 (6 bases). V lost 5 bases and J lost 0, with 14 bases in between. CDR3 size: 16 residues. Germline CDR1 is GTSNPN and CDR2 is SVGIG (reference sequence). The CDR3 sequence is CAWGRDKSSYNSPLHF. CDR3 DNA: TGTGCCTGGGGGAGGGACAAGAGCTCCTATAATTCACCCCTCCACTTT.

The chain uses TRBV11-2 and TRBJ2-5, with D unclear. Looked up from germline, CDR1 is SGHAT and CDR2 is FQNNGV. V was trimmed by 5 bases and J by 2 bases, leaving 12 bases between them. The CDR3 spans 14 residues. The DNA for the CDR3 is TGTGCCAGCAGCCACCCGGTGGGACAAGAGACCCAGTACTTC. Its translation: CASSHPVGQETQYF.

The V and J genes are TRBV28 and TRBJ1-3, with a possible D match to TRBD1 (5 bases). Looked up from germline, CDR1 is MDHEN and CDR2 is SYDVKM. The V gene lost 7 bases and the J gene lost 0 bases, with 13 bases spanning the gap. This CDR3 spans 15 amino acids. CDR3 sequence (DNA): TGTGCCAGCAAGGGGAATAGGGCCTCTGGAAACACCATATATTTT. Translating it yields CASKGNRASGNTIYF. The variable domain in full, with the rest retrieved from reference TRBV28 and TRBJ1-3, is DVKVTQSSRYLVKRTGEKVFLECVQDMDHENMFWYRQDPGLGLRLIYFSYDVKMKEKGDIPEGYSVSREKKERFSLILESASTNQTSMYLCASKGNRASGNTIYFGEGSWLTVV.

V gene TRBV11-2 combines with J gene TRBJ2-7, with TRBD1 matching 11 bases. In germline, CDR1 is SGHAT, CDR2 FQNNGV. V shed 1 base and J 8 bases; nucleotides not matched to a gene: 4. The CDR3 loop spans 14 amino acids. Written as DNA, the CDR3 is TGTGCCAGCAGCTTAGCAAGGACAGGGGGCAAGCAGTACTTC. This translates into CASSLARTGGKQYF.

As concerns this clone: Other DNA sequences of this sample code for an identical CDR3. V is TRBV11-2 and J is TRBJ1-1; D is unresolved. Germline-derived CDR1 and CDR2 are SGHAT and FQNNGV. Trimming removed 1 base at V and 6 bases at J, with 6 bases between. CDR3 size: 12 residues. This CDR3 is CASSLVGAEAFF. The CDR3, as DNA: TGTGCCAGCAGCTTAGTGGGCGCTGAAGCTTTCTTT.

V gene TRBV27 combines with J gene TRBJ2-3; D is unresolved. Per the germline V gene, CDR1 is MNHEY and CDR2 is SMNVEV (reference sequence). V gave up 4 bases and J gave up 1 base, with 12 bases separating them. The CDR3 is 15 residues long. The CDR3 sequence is CASSSDIVGTDTQYF. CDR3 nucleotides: TGTGCCAGCAGTTCGGATATTGTAGGCACAGATACGCAGTATTTT.

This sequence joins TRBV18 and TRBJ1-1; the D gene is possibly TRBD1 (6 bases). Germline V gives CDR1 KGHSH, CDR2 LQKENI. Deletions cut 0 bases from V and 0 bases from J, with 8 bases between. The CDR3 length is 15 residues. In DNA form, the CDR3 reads TGTGCCAGCTCACCACCGAACAGGGTGAACACTGAAGCTTTCTTT. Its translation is CASSPPNRVNTEAFF.

The DNA for the CDR3 is TGTGCCAGCAGCTTACCGCGGGGAGCTGGAAACACCATATATTTT. Amino acid sequence: CASSLPRGAGNTIYF. The chain combines TRBV7-2 with TRBJ1-3, with unresolved D. The CDR3 totals 15 residues. Deletions cut 2 bases from V and 2 bases from J, with 10 bases between. The germline CDR1 and CDR2 sequences are SGHTA and FQGNSA.

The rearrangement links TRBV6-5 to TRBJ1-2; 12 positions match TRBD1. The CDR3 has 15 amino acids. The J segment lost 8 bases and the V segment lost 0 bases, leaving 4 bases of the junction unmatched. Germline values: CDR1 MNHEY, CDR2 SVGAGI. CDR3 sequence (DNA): TGTGCCAGCAGTTACTCGTGGGGACAGGGGGCGGGCTACACCTTC. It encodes CASSYSWGQGAGYTF.

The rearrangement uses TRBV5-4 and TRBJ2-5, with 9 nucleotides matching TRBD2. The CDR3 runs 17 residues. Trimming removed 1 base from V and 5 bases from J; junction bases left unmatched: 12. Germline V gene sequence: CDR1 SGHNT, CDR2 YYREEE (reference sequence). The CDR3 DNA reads TGTGCCAGCAGCTTGCGGAGCGGGAGGTTGGGGGGGGAGACCCAGTACTTC. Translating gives CASSLRSGRLGGETQYF.

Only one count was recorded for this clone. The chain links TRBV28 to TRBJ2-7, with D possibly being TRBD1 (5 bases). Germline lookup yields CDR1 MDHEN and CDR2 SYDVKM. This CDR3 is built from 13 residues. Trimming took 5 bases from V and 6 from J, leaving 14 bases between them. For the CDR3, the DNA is TGTGCCAGCAGTCAGACCCCTGGGGCCGAGCAGTACTTC. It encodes CASSQTPGAEQYF.

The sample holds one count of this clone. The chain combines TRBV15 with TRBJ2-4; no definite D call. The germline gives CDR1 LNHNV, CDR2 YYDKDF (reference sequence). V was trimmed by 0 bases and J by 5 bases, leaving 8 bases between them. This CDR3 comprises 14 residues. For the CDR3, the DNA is TGTGCCACCAGCAGAGATAGGCTGGAAAACATTCAGTACTTC. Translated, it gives CATSRDRLENIQYF.